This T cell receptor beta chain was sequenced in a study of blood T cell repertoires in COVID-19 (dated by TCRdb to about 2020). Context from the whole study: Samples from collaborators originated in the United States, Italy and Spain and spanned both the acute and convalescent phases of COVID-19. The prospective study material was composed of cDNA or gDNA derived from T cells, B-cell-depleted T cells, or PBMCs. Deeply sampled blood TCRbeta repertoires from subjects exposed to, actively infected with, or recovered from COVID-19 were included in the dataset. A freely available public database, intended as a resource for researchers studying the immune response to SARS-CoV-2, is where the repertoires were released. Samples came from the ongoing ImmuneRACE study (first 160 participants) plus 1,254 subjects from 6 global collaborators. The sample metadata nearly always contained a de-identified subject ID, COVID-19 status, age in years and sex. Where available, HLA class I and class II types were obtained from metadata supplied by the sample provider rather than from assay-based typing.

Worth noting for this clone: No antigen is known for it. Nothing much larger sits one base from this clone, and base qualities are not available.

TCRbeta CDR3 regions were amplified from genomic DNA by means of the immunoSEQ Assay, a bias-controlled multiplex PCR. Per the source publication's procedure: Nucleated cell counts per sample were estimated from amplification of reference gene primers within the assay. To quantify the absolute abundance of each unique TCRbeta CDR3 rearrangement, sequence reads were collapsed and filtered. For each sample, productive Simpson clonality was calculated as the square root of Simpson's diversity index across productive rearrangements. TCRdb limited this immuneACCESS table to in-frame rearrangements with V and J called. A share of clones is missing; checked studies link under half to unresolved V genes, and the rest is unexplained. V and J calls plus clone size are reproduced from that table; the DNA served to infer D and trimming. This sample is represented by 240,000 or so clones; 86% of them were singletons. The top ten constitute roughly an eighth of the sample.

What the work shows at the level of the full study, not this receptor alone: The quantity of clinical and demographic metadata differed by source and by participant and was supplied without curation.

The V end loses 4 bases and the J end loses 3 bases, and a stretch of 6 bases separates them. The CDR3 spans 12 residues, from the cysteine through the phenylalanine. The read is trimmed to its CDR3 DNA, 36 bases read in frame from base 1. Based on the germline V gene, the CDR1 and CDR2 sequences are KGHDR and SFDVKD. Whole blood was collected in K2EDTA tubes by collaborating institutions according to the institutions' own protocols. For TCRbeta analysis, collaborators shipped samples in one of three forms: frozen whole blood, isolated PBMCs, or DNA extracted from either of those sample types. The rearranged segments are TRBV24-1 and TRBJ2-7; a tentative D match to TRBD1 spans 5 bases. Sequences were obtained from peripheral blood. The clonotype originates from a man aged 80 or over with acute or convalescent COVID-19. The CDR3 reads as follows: CATSETGYEQYF. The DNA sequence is TGTGCCACCAGTGAAACAGGCTACGAGCAGTACTTC.